This T cell receptor beta chain was captured in a study of cytomegalovirus exposure and HLA in healthy donors. In the study overall: Findings of an earlier analysis included 90 million to 120 million unique TCR beta sequences from 190 million or so T cells. Study-level findings and limits: The study flagged about 160 TCR beta chains as cytomegalovirus-associated. In a later analysis, a missense DCLRE1C variant was linked to TCR beta V- and J-gene trimming. Most of the CMV-associated TCR beta chains (in a later analysis) appeared to be HLA-restricted.

The ends lost 3 bases at V and 2 bases at J; junction bases unmatched: 7. The CDR3 covers 16 residues. Germline V gene lookup returns CDR1 SGHVS and CDR2 FNYEAQ. Both 60 Vbeta primers and 13 Jbeta primers went into the PCR. Generated by immunoSEQ multiplex PCR, the TCRdb table keeps only in-frame clones and is missing some. The profile shows 220,000 or so clones, 82% of them singletons. For this clone: The antigen remains unidentified.

This chain uses TRBV7-6 with TRBJ1-1; 9 positions agree with TRBD1. Specimen: PBMCs. The TCR was taken from a woman between 40 and 50 years old in good health and CMV-seronegative. The CDR3 sequence is CASSFAYRGPNTEAFF. The CDR3 nucleotides read TGTGCCAGCAGCTTCGCCTACAGGGGGCCAAACACTGAAGCTTTCTTT. Full variable domain (rest looked up from reference TRBV7-6 and TRBJ1-1): GAGVSQSPRYKVTKRGQDVALRCDPISGHVSLYWYRQALGQGPEFLTYFNYEAQQDKSGLPNDRFSAERPEGSISTLTIQRTEQRDSAMYRCASSFAYRGPNTEAFFGQGTRLTVV.